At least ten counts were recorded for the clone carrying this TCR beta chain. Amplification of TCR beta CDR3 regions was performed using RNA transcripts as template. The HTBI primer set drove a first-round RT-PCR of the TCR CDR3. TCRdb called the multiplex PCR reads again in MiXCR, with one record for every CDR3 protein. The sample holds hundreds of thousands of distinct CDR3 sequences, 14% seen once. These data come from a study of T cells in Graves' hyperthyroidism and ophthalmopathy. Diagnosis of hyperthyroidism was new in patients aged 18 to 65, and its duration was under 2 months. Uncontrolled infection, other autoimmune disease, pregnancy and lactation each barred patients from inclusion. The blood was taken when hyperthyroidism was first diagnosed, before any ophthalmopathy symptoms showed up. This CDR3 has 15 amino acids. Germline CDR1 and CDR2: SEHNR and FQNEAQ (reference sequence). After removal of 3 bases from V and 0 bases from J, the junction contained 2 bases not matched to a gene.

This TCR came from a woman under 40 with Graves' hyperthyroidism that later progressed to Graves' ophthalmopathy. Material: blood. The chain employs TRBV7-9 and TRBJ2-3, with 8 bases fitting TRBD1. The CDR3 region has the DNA TGTGCCAGCAGCTTCCGACAGGGGAGCACAGATACGCAGTATTTT. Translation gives CASSFRQGSTDTQYF.